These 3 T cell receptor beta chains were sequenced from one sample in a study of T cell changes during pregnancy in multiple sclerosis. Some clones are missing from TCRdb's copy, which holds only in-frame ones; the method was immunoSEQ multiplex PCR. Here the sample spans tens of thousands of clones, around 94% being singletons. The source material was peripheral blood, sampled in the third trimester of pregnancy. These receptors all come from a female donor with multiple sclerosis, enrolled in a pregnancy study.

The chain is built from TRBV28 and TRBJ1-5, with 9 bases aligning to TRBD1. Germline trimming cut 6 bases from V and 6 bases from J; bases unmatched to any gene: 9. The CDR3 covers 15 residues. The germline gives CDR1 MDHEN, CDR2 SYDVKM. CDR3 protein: CASSYGDRDSQPQHF. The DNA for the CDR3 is TGTGCCAGCAGCTACGGGGACAGGGATAGTCAGCCCCAGCATTTT.

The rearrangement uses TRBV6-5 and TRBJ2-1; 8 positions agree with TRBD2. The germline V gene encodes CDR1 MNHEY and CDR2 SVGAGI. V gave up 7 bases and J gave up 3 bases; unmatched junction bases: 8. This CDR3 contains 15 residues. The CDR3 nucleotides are TGTGCCAGCAACCTAAACAGCGGGGGCTACAATGAGCAGTTCTTC. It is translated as CASNLNSGGYNEQFF.

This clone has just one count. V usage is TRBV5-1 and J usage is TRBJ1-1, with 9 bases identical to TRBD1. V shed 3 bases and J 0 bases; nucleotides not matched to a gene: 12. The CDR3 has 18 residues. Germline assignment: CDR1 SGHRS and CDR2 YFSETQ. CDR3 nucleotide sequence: TGCGCCAGCAGCTCCAGGACAGGGGCAATAAGAATGAACACTGAAGCTTTCTTT. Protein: CASSSRTGAIRMNTEAFF. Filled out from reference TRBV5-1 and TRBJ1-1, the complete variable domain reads KAGVTQTPRYLIKTRGQQVTLSCSPISGHRSVSWYQQTPGQGLQFLFEYFSETQRNKGNFPGRFSGRQFSNSRSEMNVSTLELGDSALYLCASSSRTGAIRMNTEAFFGQGTRLTVV.